This T cell receptor (beta chain) was sequenced for a study of T cells in Graves' hyperthyroidism and ophthalmopathy. This clonotype occurred many times. What was amplified from RNA transcripts were TCR beta CDR3 regions. HTBI primers drove first-round RT-PCR of the TCR CDR3. One entry per CDR3 protein results from TCRdb running MiXCR on the multiplex PCR reads. Counted here are about 690,000 distinct CDR3 sequences, 17% occurring once; the ten biggest clones make up about 14%. The source material was blood. This receptor was obtained from a man in his fifties or sixties with Graves' hyperthyroidism.

CDR3 bases: TGTGCCTGGAGAGGTCGGGGCGAGTACTATGGCTACACCTTC. Translating it yields CAWRGRGEYYGYTF. V and J are TRBV30 and TRBJ1-2, with a possible D match to TRBD1 (5 bases). The V gene's germline CDR1 is GTSNPN and CDR2 SVGIG (reference sequence). This CDR3 has 14 residues. V was pared by 3 bases and J by 3 bases, with 14 bases between.